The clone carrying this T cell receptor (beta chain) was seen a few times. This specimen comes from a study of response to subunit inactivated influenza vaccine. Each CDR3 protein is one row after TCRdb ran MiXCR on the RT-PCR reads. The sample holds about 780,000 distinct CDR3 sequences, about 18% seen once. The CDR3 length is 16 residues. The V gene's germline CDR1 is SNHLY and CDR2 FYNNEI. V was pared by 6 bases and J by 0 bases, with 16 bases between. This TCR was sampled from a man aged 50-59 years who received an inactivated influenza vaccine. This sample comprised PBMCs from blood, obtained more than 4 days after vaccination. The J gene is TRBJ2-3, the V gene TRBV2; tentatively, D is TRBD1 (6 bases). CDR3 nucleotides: TGTGCCAGCAGCCTCGGGACACTACCTAGCACAGATACGCAGTATTTT. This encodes CASSLGTLPSTDTQYF.